Below, one T cell receptor (beta chain) is given with its context. Its specific antigen is unknown. The record has no base qualities; no much larger clone is one base away. The method behind the library was 5' RACE. These reads were obtained on an Illumina HiSeq 2500. The second PCR ran for roughly 7 to 12 cycles and used a J-beta primer mix along with a sample-barcoded 5' primer. Each TCR beta cDNA molecule received a unique molecular identifier from a template-switch 5' adaptor carrying 12 random nucleotides. Each sample yielded at least 2.5 million CDR3-containing paired-end reads. The Mint cDNA synthesis kit, primed by a TRBC-specific oligonucleotide, was used to synthesize first-strand cDNA from all RNA. All cDNA was treated with uracil-DNA glycosylase and then went through a first 18-cycle PCR with the universal primers M1SS and BC2_uni_R. Per the source publication's procedure: For normalization, 1 million high-quality reads were randomly selected from each sample, with every read carrying a distinct molecular identifier. Reads with shared molecular identifiers were discarded instead of being binned into consensus sequences. MiTCR, run with a Q25 quality threshold and the strictest error-elimination algorithm, handled CDR3 identification, clonotype clustering and error correction. Lower-bound total TCR beta diversity was estimated with a nonparametric unseen species model using Euler transformation. Using fastp at Q25 and MiXCR, TCRdb reprocessed the public reads and kept productive beta chains. For every CDR3 protein sequence, its rows merge into one entry that carries the most common genes and DNA. The V and J calls shown here were made by TCRdb, not taken from the authors' results. Recorded for this sample are fewer than 1 million distinct CDR3 sequences; 44% of them occurred a single time. The top ten constitute roughly 19% of the sample.

These data come from a study of blood T cells in healthy people across ages (dated by TCRdb to the mid-2010s). About the full investigation: In model experiments, template switching captured roughly one uniquely barcoded TCR beta cDNA molecule for every two T cells. To avoid experimental bias, donors of different ages were spread randomly across the sequencing lanes. Using deep sequencing normalized with unique cDNA molecular identifiers, the study measured how TCR beta repertoire diversity changes with age. The donors were divided into four age groups: young (average roughly 15 years), middle-aged (roughly 40), aged (62) and long-lived (around 80). The study analyzed two additional independent replicas of 1 million unique cDNA reads from the same blood draw for two donors, one aged 18 to 30 and one aged 80 or older. The full study reports these points: Because donor CMV infection status was unknown, age-related changes in expanded clonotypes were potentially confounded. Since profiling was done on bulk unsorted PBMCs, naive and antigen-experienced compartments could not be conclusively compared. Compared with the aged group, more naive CD4+ T cells, fewer expanded clones and increased TCR diversity were shown by the long-lived group, suggesting age selection. Estimates of total diversity based on one million sequenced T cells were regarded as lower bounds and as underestimates. Observed TCR beta diversity per million T cells fell roughly linearly with age, and a significant reduction was already apparent by age approximately 41. A strong correlation was found between observed TCR beta diversity and the percentage of naive T cells measured by flow cytometry.

The 39 donors, aged 6 to 90 years, were systemically healthy Caucasian individuals from Russia. About 10 milliliters of peripheral blood were drawn from each donor into EDTA-treated Vacutainer tubes. Ficoll-Paque density-gradient centrifugation was used to isolate PBMCs, with at least 7 million per sample. Trizol reagent was used to extract total RNA from the PBMCs, yielding at least 5.5 micrograms per sample. For every donor, an aliquot of PBMCs went through flow cytometry to measure the percentages of naive CD45RAhigh/CD27high T cells. Including cysteine and phenylalanine, the CDR3 has 11 amino acids. Of the read, only the CDR3 DNA is kept; its 33 bases are in frame from base 1. CDR1 and CDR2 are read off the germline V gene as SGHVS and FNYEAQ. V is pared back by 4 bases and J by 12 bases, with 10 bases lying between the germline termini.

This chain joins TRBV7-6 to TRBJ2-1; the D gene remains uncertain. This receptor was taken from a man aged 60 to 75 in good health. Material for sequencing was blood. For the CDR3, the sequence is CASSSSLGQFF. The nucleotide sequence reads TGTGCCAGCAGCTCCTCCCTAGGGCAGTTCTTC.